This TCR beta chain comes out of a study of cytomegalovirus exposure and HLA in healthy donors. PCR involved 60 Vbeta and 13 Jbeta primers. Here immunoSEQ multiplex PCR was the method, and the copy in TCRdb shows in-frame clones only, minus some. Here the sample spans about 170,000 clones, over 60% being singletons. This CDR3 is built from 15 residues. Germline V gene data show CDR1 as MNHEY and CDR2 as SMNVEV (reference sequence). The V and J ends lost 5 bases and 0 bases respectively, with 11 bases between them. The clonotype originates from a woman in her 50s in good health and CMV-seronegative. What was sequenced was PBMCs. V is TRBV27 and J is TRBJ1-5, with TRBD1 as a possible D gene (5 bases). CDR3 residues: CASSLRQGSNQPQHF. The CDR3 region has the DNA TGTGCCAGCAGTCTCCGCCAGGGTAGCAATCAGCCCCAGCATTTT.